The rows below give T cell receptor beta chains drawn from one sample of a study of T cells in localized non-small cell lung cancer. Assay: immunoSEQ multiplex PCR; the TCRdb copy retains only in-frame clones and omits some. The sample contains roughly 67,000 clones, almost 85% of which appear only once. The sequenced sample was peripheral blood, obtained before any cancer treatment. These TCRs come from a female donor older than 55 with stage I lung adenocarcinoma. Both conserved end residues are part of each CDR3.

j_call: TRBJ2-5; v_call: TRBV18; cdr3_aa: CASSLSSGIVETQYF
j_call: TRBJ2-3; v_call: TRBV9; cdr3_aa: CASSSTGTASTDTQYF
j_call: TRBJ2-7; v_call: TRBV7-2; cdr3_aa: CASSRALRGQGYEQYF
j_call: TRBJ1-2; v_call: TRBV28; cdr3_aa: CASSLRQGGYTF
j_call: TRBJ2-1; v_call: TRBV5-1; cdr3_aa: CASSLGLAGSYNEQFF
j_call: TRBJ1-5; v_call: TRBV6-6; cdr3_aa: CASTRNKEPQHF
j_call: TRBJ2-2; v_call: TRBV7-3; cdr3_aa: CASSFTGTSGTGELFF
j_call: TRBJ2-5; v_call: TRBV19; cdr3_aa: CASRLAGGKETQYF
j_call: TRBJ2-5; v_call: TRBV5-1; cdr3_aa: CASSLTSQWETQYF
j_call: TRBJ1-1; v_call: TRBV29-1; cdr3_aa: CSVESRGRNTEAFF
j_call: TRBJ1-2; v_call: TRBV6-1; cdr3_aa: CASSSGETDGYTF
j_call: TRBJ2-1; v_call: TRBV19; cdr3_aa: CASKQQASLTEQFF
j_call: TRBJ2-5; v_call: TRBV2; cdr3_aa: CASSEVETQYF
j_call: TRBJ2-7; v_call: TRBV7-8; cdr3_aa: CASSLIGQGASRRLYF
j_call: TRBJ1-5; v_call: TRBV5-5; cdr3_aa: CASSLAIRDSNQPQHF
j_call: TRBJ2-4; v_call: TRBV6-5; cdr3_aa: CASSYRATRAKNIQYF
j_call: TRBJ2-1; v_call: TRBV6-4; cdr3_aa: CASSDTSGGFNEQFF
j_call: TRBJ1-4; v_call: TRBV5-1; cdr3_aa: CASSLGGEKLFF
j_call: TRBJ1-4; v_call: TRBV5-4; cdr3_aa: CASSLGGVNEKLFF
j_call: TRBJ2-3; v_call: TRBV9; cdr3_aa: CASSVARDGDTQYF
j_call: TRBJ2-1; v_call: TRBV6-6; cdr3_aa: CASGTSGPSSYNEQFF
j_call: TRBJ1-1; v_call: TRBV7-9; cdr3_aa: CASSRAGSTEAFF
j_call: TRBJ1-1; v_call: TRBV5-1; cdr3_aa: CASSSRTGGVNTEAFF
j_call: TRBJ2-1; v_call: TRBV14; cdr3_aa: CASSLRTAYNEQFF
j_call: TRBJ2-4; v_call: TRBV11-2; cdr3_aa: CASSSLAGLAKNIQYF
j_call: TRBJ1-3; v_call: TRBV7-9; cdr3_aa: CASSLLGTGDSGNTIYF
j_call: TRBJ2-5; v_call: TRBV18; cdr3_aa: CASLEDRVRAQYF
j_call: TRBJ2-3; v_call: TRBV30; cdr3_aa: CAWSVTSGNTQYF
j_call: TRBJ1-3; v_call: TRBV7-6; cdr3_aa: CASSSGSGNTIYF
j_call: TRBJ2-3; v_call: TRBV30; cdr3_aa: CAWIRRTDTQYF
j_call: TRBJ2-5; v_call: TRBV4-1; cdr3_aa: CASSPLAGGGTETQYF
j_call: TRBJ2-4; v_call: TRBV5-4; cdr3_aa: CASSFPGAKNIQYF
j_call: TRBJ1-1; v_call: TRBV2; cdr3_aa: CASQGELYTEAFF
j_call: TRBJ2-1; v_call: TRBV30; cdr3_aa: CAWSYRGYNEQFF
j_call: TRBJ2-1; v_call: TRBV5-1; cdr3_aa: CASSPDSSYNEQFF
j_call: TRBJ2-1; v_call: TRBV7-8; cdr3_aa: CASSPDRLAGGSMSEQFF
j_call: TRBJ2-1; v_call: TRBV23-1; cdr3_aa: CASSHHSRYSSYNEQFF
j_call: TRBJ2-1; v_call: TRBV5-4; cdr3_aa: CASSSGAGGPYNEQFF
j_call: TRBJ1-1; v_call: TRBV29-1; cdr3_aa: CSVEENVGGGAEAFF
j_call: TRBJ2-2; v_call: TRBV6-6; cdr3_aa: CASSYGSRNGGELFF
j_call: TRBJ2-7; v_call: TRBV11-2; cdr3_aa: CASKGYHEQYF
j_call: TRBJ1-2; v_call: TRBV29-1; cdr3_aa: CSVEGTAKGDYGYTF
j_call: TRBJ2-3; v_call: TRBV5-1; cdr3_aa: CASMTGDATDTQYF
j_call: TRBJ2-7; v_call: TRBV19; cdr3_aa: CASSIDWGKGEQYF
j_call: TRBJ2-5; v_call: TRBV19; cdr3_aa: CASSIDQGAQGTQYF